Sequencing of this TCR beta chain was carried out in a study of cytomegalovirus exposure and HLA in healthy donors. Study-level points and caveats: Reports indicated that the classifier achieved high specificity and sensitivity in diagnosing cytomegalovirus status. Several of the most significant clusters appeared linked to common viral pathogens, based on a later analysis. By a later analysis, the bulk of CMV-associated TCR beta chains appeared HLA-restricted.

Amplification used 60 Vbeta primers and 13 Jbeta primers. The assay was immunoSEQ multiplex PCR, and TCRdb's table has in-frame clones only and misses some. Altogether roughly 98,000 clones are present, approximately 72% being singletons, with the ten largest covering more than 2.5%. The CDR3 is 15 residues long. CDR1 is MNHEY, CDR2 SVGAGI, per germline. Trimming left V 6 bases short and J 11 bases short, with 25 bases between. This clone was detected a few times. Its specificity is not known. Sample: PBMCs. This chain uses TRBV6-5 with TRBJ1-1; D is undetermined. The source is a female donor in good health and CMV-seropositive. The CDR3 DNA is TGTGCCAGCAGCGAATACCGGGAAGACCCCAAGGTGGCTTTCTTT. Encoded protein: CASSEYREDPKVAFF.